The 25 T cell receptor beta chains given below trace back to one sample, sequenced in a study of human T cells and chemical hapten exposure. TCRdb re-called the RACE reads with MiXCR, one entry per CDR3 protein. The sample lists about 56,000 distinct CDR3 sequences; roughly a tenth were seen once. The time point: patch test 1, 2 weeks after DPC sensitization. Described treatment: therapeutic diphenylcyclopropenone sensitization with weekly scalp DPC. The sample here was whole blood, taken in connection with sensitization to the hapten diphenylcyclopropenone (DPC). These receptors were obtained from a woman aged 40 to 50 with alopecia areata. Some clones in this sample may be carry-over from other donors' samples.

For this clonotype: A much bigger clone sits one base away, suggesting this may be a read error. The rearrangement joins TRBV28 to TRBJ1-2; 8 positions match TRBD1. The J segment lost 4 bases and the V segment lost 10 bases, leaving 14 bases of the junction unmatched. Germline loops: CDR1 MDHEN, CDR2 SYDVKM. The CDR3 has 15 residues. Written as DNA, the CDR3 is TGTGCCACACTATCCTACGACAGGGGCGGCTATGGCTACACCTTC. Amino acids: CATLSYDRGGYGYTF.

This clonotype was counted a few times. The rearrangement links TRBV12-3 or TRBV12-4 to TRBJ2-7; D remains ambiguous. V lost 3 bases, J lost 9 bases, and 12 bases lay in between. The CDR3 is 12 residues long. CDR3 amino acids: CASSLGFLRQYF. CDR3 coding DNA: TGTGCCAGCAGTTTGGGGTTTCTAAGGCAGTACTTC.

This clonotype was detected many times. This rearrangement joins TRBV20-1 to TRBJ2-7; TRBD1 is a possible D gene (6 bases). The CDR3 contains 11 residues. V lost 6 bases to trimming and J lost 3 bases, with 9 bases between them. The germline V gene encodes CDR1 DFQATT and CDR2 SNEGSKA (reference sequence). The CDR3 nucleotides read TGCAGTGCCATACAGGGCTACGAGCAGTACTTC. This sequence encodes CSAIQGYEQYF.

This clonotype has a count of ten or more. The rearrangement uses TRBV12-2 and TRBJ2-5; the table's D gene call, TRBD2, was not cross checked with the DNA. TRBV12-2 counts as a pseudogene. CDR3 length equals 17 residues. The CDR3 sequence: CASRLAPRSGEAVTQYF. CDR3 bases: TGTGCAAGTCGCTTAGCCCCGAGAAGCGGGGAGGCCGTGACCCAGTACTTC.

This clonotype was seen repeatedly, ten times or more. The chain uses TRBV5-1 and TRBJ2-2; a weak D match, TRBD1 (5 bases). V was clipped by 1 base and J by 3 bases, with 19 bases between them. The CDR3 covers 18 residues. CDR1 SGHRS and CDR2 YFSETQ come from the germline V gene. CDR3 sequence: CASSLNRPDRPYTGELFF. The CDR3, as DNA: TGCGCCAGCAGCTTGAACAGGCCCGACCGACCCTACACCGGGGAGCTGTTTTTT.

This clonotype has at least ten counts. J is TRBJ1-2 and V is TRBV5-4, with a tentative D call TRBD1 (6 bases). CDR1 is SGHNT, CDR2 YYREEE, per germline (reference sequence). CDR3 length: 18 amino acids. Trimming cost V 4 bases and J 2 bases, with 24 bases left between them. The CDR3 sequence: CASSTRNLRGGKNYGYTF. CDR3 sequence (DNA): TGTGCCAGCAGCACACGAAACCTCAGGGGAGGGAAGAACTATGGCTACACCTTC. Filled out from reference TRBV5-4 and TRBJ1-2, the complete variable domain reads ETGVTQSPTHLIKTRGQQVTLRCSSQSGHNTVSWYQQALGQGPQFIFQYYREEENGRGNFPPRFSGLQFPNYSSELNVNALELDDSALYLCASSTRNLRGGKNYGYTFGSGTRLTVV.

This sequence joins TRBV18 and TRBJ2-7, with 11 bases matching TRBD2. The CDR3 is 15 amino acids. J gave up 2 bases and V 3 bases, and 3 bases lay outside the gene matches. The germline V gene encodes CDR1 KGHSH and CDR2 LQKENI. CDR3 region: CASSPGTSGAYEQYF. Here the CDR3 DNA reads TGTGCCAGCTCACCGGGGACTAGCGGAGCCTACGAGCAGTACTTC.

CDR3 DNA sequence: TGTGCCAGCAGCTTGGGACAGTCAGGAGAGACCCAGTACTTC. This codes for CASSLGQSGETQYF. The chain couples TRBV7-8 to TRBJ2-5, with 7 positions matching TRBD1. Germline values: CDR1 SGHVS, CDR2 FQNEAQ. Losses at the gene ends were 3 bases for V and 4 bases for J; bases not matched to a gene: 5. The CDR3 runs 14 residues. The full variable domain, in which reference TRBV7-8 and TRBJ2-5 provide the parts outside the CDR3, is GAGVSQSPRYKVAKRGQDVALRCDPISGHVSLFWYQQALGQGPEFLTYFQNEAQLDKSGLPSDRFFAERPEGSVSTLKIQRTQQEDSAVYLCASSLGQSGETQYFGPGTRLLVL.

Ten or more counts support this clonotype. V usage is TRBV20-1 and J usage is TRBJ2-7; 9 bases align to TRBD1. Per the germline V gene, CDR1 is DFQATT and CDR2 is SNEGSKA (reference sequence). This CDR3 is built from 13 residues. The V and J ends lost 6 bases and 6 bases, in that order; junction bases with no gene match: 9. CDR3 protein: CSAGDRVMGEQYF. Written as DNA, the CDR3 is TGCAGTGCAGGGGACAGGGTGATGGGCGAGCAGTACTTC.

At least ten counts were recorded for this clonotype. J is TRBJ2-4 and V is TRBV9; a weak D match, TRBD2 (6 bases). This CDR3 is built from 14 residues. Germline CDR1 is SGDLS and CDR2 is YYNGEE. The V gene lost 0 bases and the J gene lost 3 bases, with 7 bases spanning the gap. CDR3 bases: TGTGCCAGCAGCGTAGGGGGGGTCAAAAACATTCAGTACTTC. It specifies CASSVGGVKNIQYF.

The sample holds a few counts of this clonotype. The V gene is TRBV2, the J gene TRBJ1-2, with D possibly being TRBD1 (5 bases). This CDR3 is built from 15 residues. Trimming stripped 4 bases from V and 3 bases from J, with 15 bases between. Germline CDR1 reads SNHLY; CDR2 reads FYNNEI. CDR3 in amino acids: CASSAYVGGDYGYTF. DNA of the CDR3: TGTGCCAGCAGTGCCTATGTGGGAGGGGACTATGGCTACACCTTC. Drawing the rest from reference TRBV2 and TRBJ1-2, the complete variable domain is EPEVTQTPSHQVTQMGQEVILRCVPISNHLYFYWYRQILGQKVEFLVSFYNNEISEKSEIFDDQFSVERPDGSNFTLKIRSTKLEDSAMYFCASSAYVGGDYGYTFGSGTRLTVV.

At least ten counts were recorded for this clonotype. The V and J genes are TRBV7-9 and TRBJ2-7; no firm D call. Germline V lookup: CDR1 SEHNR, CDR2 FQNEAQ (reference sequence). Trimming removed 1 base at V and 2 bases at J, with 6 bases between. The CDR3 consists of 13 residues. Here the CDR3 reads CASSLGGTYEQYF. CDR3 bases: TGTGCCAGCAGCTTAGGGGGTACCTACGAGCAGTACTTC.

This clonotype was seen repeatedly, ten times or more. This sequence joins TRBV18 and TRBJ2-7; the match to TRBD1 covers 10 bases. From germline, CDR1 is KGHSH and CDR2 LQKENI. V trimming: 4 bases; J trimming: 2 bases; junction bases outside the gene matches: 8. The CDR3 runs 16 residues. Here the CDR3 reads CASSHRTGGSAYEQYF. CDR3 DNA sequence: TGTGCCAGCTCACACCGGACAGGGGGATCTGCCTACGAGCAGTACTTC.

At least ten counts were recorded for this clonotype. The chain uses TRBV7-8 and TRBJ2-7; a weak D match, TRBD2 (6 bases). The germline CDR1 and CDR2 sequences are SGHVS and FQNEAQ. V shed 5 bases and J shed 0 bases, with 14 bases lying between them. The CDR3 runs to 15 residues. CDR3 nucleotide sequence: TGTGCCAGCAGCCCCGGGACTCATAGCTCCTACGAGCAGTACTTC. Translation: CASSPGTHSSYEQYF.

In regard to this clonotype: A single base separates this from a much larger clone, so it may be a read error. The chain carries TRBV7-6 and TRBJ2-2, with TRBD1 matching 8 bases. The CDR3 totals 16 residues. Germline V CDR1 and CDR2: SGHVS, FNYEAQ. V was pared by 7 bases and J by 6 bases, with 13 bases of the junction left unmatched. In nucleotides, the CDR3 is TGTGCCAGCAACCAAAAGTCGACAGGGGCCCCCGGGGAGCTGTTTTTT. Protein: CASNQKSTGAPGELFF.

This clonotype was recorded a few times. This sequence joins TRBV7-6 and TRBJ1-4, with no clear D. V shed 2 bases and J shed 3 bases, with 10 bases lying between them. Germline CDR1 SGHVS, CDR2 FNYEAQ. This CDR3 has 15 residues. CDR3 DNA sequence: TGTGCCAGCAGCTTAACGGGCGGATCTAATGAAAAACTGTTTTTT. Protein sequence: CASSLTGGSNEKLFF.

There are many counts of this clonotype. This rearrangement joins TRBV5-4 to TRBJ2-3, with 8 bases identical to TRBD2. The V gene end was trimmed by 4 bases and the J gene end by 4 bases; junction bases not matched to a gene: 5. CDR3 size: 14 residues. The germline V gene encodes CDR1 SGHNT and CDR2 YYREEE (reference sequence). The CDR3 loop is CASSRSGGADTQYF. CDR3 DNA: TGTGCCAGCAGCCGGAGCGGGGGCGCAGATACGCAGTATTTT.

This clonotype was seen a few times. V is TRBV7-2 and J is TRBJ2-3; 8 nucleotides agree with TRBD2. The V gene's germline CDR1 is SGHTA and CDR2 FQGNSA. V lost 4 bases to trimming and J lost 5 bases; unmatched junction nucleotides: 14. The CDR3 length is 17 residues. CDR3 nucleotide sequence: TGTGCCAGCAGCTCCAACGCGGGGGGCCGGGTTGGAGATACGCAGTATTTT. Protein: CASSSNAGGRVGDTQYF.

The chain couples TRBV27 to TRBJ2-7; TRBD1 aligns across 11 bases. With 5 bases clipped from V and 4 bases from J, the junction kept 10 bases outside the gene matches. Germline CDR1 reads MNHEY; CDR2 reads SMNVEV (reference sequence). This CDR3 region has 16 residues. Here the CDR3 DNA reads TGTGCCAGCAGTCAAGGGACAGGGGGAATCTGGTACGAGCAGTACTTC. Translation gives CASSQGTGGIWYEQYF.

This clonotype was seen ten or more times. The chain links TRBV6-1 to TRBJ2-7; no firm D call. The CDR3 totals 10 residues. CDR1 and CDR2 from the germline V gene are MNHNS and SASEGT. Trimming stripped 1 base from V and 10 bases from J, with 5 bases between. The CDR3 reads CASSEVAQYF. In DNA form, the CDR3 reads TGTGCCAGCAGTGAAGTTGCTCAGTACTTC.

This chain uses TRBV6-2 or TRBV6-3 with TRBJ2-7; 10 bases fit TRBD1. The V gene end was trimmed by 6 bases and the J gene end by 4 bases; junction bases not matched to a gene: 9. This CDR3 has 15 amino acids. Germline assignment: CDR1 MNHEY and CDR2 SVGEGT. CDR3: CASSSGTGDVYEQYF. The CDR3 coding sequence is TGTGCCAGCAGCTCCGGGACAGGGGATGTATACGAGCAGTACTTC.

This clonotype was seen ten or more times. The J gene is TRBJ2-7, the V gene TRBV7-9; no clear D gene. The ends were cut back, 2 bases at V and 2 bases at J, with 10 bases in the middle. The CDR3 extends over 14 amino acids. Germline V gene sequence: CDR1 SEHNR, CDR2 FQNEAQ (reference sequence). As DNA, the CDR3 is TGTGCCAGCAGCTTAATGTACGGAACCTACGAGCAGTACTTC. Protein: CASSLMYGTYEQYF.

This clonotype turned up a few times. The chain combines TRBV7-2 with TRBJ1-1; 9 bases are a match to TRBD1. The CDR3 runs to 15 residues. The germline CDR1 and CDR2 sequences are SGHTA and FQGNSA. V dropped 2 bases and J dropped 5; count of bases not matched to a gene: 6. CDR3 coding DNA: TGTGCCAGCAGCTTAACGGGACAGGGAAGAACTGAAGCTTTCTTT. Translating gives CASSLTGQGRTEAFF.

This clonotype was seen ten or more times. V is TRBV6-6 and J is TRBJ1-1; D call uncertain. CDR1 and CDR2 (germline): MNHNY, SVGAGI (reference sequence). The CDR3 spans 10 residues. Trimming stripped 4 bases from V and 7 bases from J, with 4 bases between. The CDR3 DNA follows: TGTGCCAGCAGTTTTGTTGAAGCTTTCTTT. This codes for CASSFVEAFF.

This clonotype turned up a few times. The chain is built from TRBV6-2 or TRBV6-3 and TRBJ2-7; 8 positions match TRBD1. CDR3 length: 14 amino acids. Germline V lookup: CDR1 MNHEY, CDR2 SVGEGT. The V and J ends lost 2 bases and 5 bases, in that order; junction bases with no gene match: 5. The chain's CDR3 is CASSYGTGGNEQYF. DNA for the CDR3: TGTGCCAGCAGTTACGGAACAGGGGGGAACGAGCAGTACTTC.